Below are 29 T cell receptor beta chains sequenced from a single sample in a study of blood T cells in healthy people across ages. PCR was performed a second time for roughly 7 to 11 cycles using a sample-barcoded 5' primer and a J-beta primer mix. TCRdb reprocessed the 5' RACE reads with MiXCR, giving one entry per CDR3 protein. The sample yields fewer than 650,000 distinct CDR3 sequences, about 27% seen once. This same sample was also taken into another study, of T cells of mothers and their children.

Sequenced input: blood. These receptors came from a boy aged 2 to 10 in good health.

The J gene is TRBJ2-1, the V gene TRBV20-1; possible D gene TRBD2, 5 bases. CDR3 length equals 14 residues. Germline V gene sequence: CDR1 DFQATT, CDR2 SNEGSKA (reference sequence). V lost 5 bases to trimming and J lost 7 bases, with 18 bases between them. The CDR3 loop is CSAGRRSGANEQFF. DNA of the CDR3: TGCAGTGCTGGTCGGAGAAGCGGCGCGAATGAGCAGTTCTTC.

The chain couples TRBV12-5 to TRBJ2-2; D gene uncertain. The V and J ends lost 3 bases and 7 bases respectively, with 24 bases between them. Germline values: CDR1 LGHNT, CDR2 FRNRAP. There are 18 residues in the CDR3. CDR3: CASGFLVRAWTFGGELFF. Written as DNA, the CDR3 is TGTGCTAGTGGTTTTTTGGTTCGGGCATGGACGTTCGGCGGGGAGCTGTTTTTT.

This clonotype was seen a handful of times. The J gene is TRBJ1-2, the V gene TRBV6-6; 7 bases agree with TRBD1. V was clipped by 7 bases and J by 5 bases; unmatched bases: 7. The CDR3 totals 13 residues. Germline V lookup: CDR1 MNHNY, CDR2 SVGAGI (reference sequence). In nucleotides, the CDR3 is TGTGCCAGCAATGGTGGGACAGATTATGGCTACACCTTC. Translation gives CASNGGTDYGYTF.

This clonotype was counted between two and nine times. CDR3 in DNA: TGCAGTGCTAGAGAGGGGAGCGACACTGAAGCTTTCTTT. The encoded protein is CSAREGSDTEAFF. The gene calls are TRBV20-1 and TRBJ1-1; D is uncertain. V shed 0 bases and J shed 3 bases, with 8 bases lying between them. Germline assignment: CDR1 DFQATT and CDR2 SNEGSKA (reference sequence). This CDR3 is built from 13 residues.

This clonotype occurred a few times. The chain joins TRBV3-1 to TRBJ2-5, with D perhaps TRBD2 (6 bases). Between the trimmed V and J ends, which lost 6 bases and 5 bases, there was a span of 13 bases. The CDR3 consists of 13 residues. The germline CDR1 and CDR2 sequences are LGHDT and YNNKEL (reference sequence). The CDR3 reads CASSDGGRETQYF. The CDR3 coding sequence is TGTGCCAGCAGTGACGGGGGACGGGAGACCCAGTACTTC.

The chain has TRBV3-1 and TRBJ2-1; the D gene is possibly TRBD2 (5 bases). The V gene lost 4 bases and the J gene lost 5 bases, with 9 bases spanning the gap. From germline, CDR1 is LGHDT and CDR2 YNNKEL (reference sequence). This CDR3 contains 13 residues. In nucleotides, the CDR3 is TGTGCCAGCAGCCGTTGGGAGAACAATGAGCAGTTCTTC. This translates into CASSRWENNEQFF.

The J gene is TRBJ2-1, the V gene TRBV10-3; 12 bases are a match to TRBD2. The length of the CDR3 is 16 residues. The germline gives CDR1 ENHRY, CDR2 SYGVKD. V lost 4 bases, J lost 3 bases, and 4 bases stayed unmatched. In DNA form, the CDR3 reads TGTGCCATCAGTGGTGGGACTAGCGGGCTCTACAATGAGCAGTTCTTC. Its protein is CAISGGTSGLYNEQFF.

The genes are TRBV9 and TRBJ1-4; possible D gene TRBD1, 6 bases. V was clipped by 0 bases and J by 5 bases, with 11 bases between them. Germline V gene lookup returns CDR1 SGDLS and CDR2 YYNGEE. The CDR3 consists of 15 residues. For the CDR3, the DNA is TGTGCCAGCAGCGTAGCTCCAGGGGCGAATGAAAAACTGTTTTTT. This encodes CASSVAPGANEKLFF.

This clonotype was seen only a few times. The chain links TRBV4-1 to TRBJ2-7; no definite D call. Trimming cost V 6 bases and J 4 bases, with 16 bases left between them. The germline CDR1 and CDR2 sequences are MGHRA and YSYEKL. The CDR3 runs 14 residues. The CDR3 DNA reads TGCGCCAGCAGTCTGGAGTCCGGACGGTACGAGCAGTACTTC. This encodes CASSLESGRYEQYF.

Here the CDR3 reads CSVESKGMGYGYTF. The CDR3 DNA sequence: TGCAGCGTTGAAAGTAAGGGGATGGGCTATGGCTACACCTTC. J is TRBJ1-2 and V is TRBV29-1; the D gene is possibly TRBD1 (5 bases). V was trimmed by 2 bases and J by 4 bases, leaving 14 bases between them. The CDR3 loop spans 14 amino acids. Per the germline V gene, CDR1 is SQVTM and CDR2 is ANQGSEA.

The rearrangement joins TRBV7-9 to TRBJ2-3; 8 positions match TRBD2. Unmatched junction bases numbered 9, after V lost 5 bases and J lost 14 bases. Per the germline V gene, CDR1 is SEHNR and CDR2 is FQNEAQ (reference sequence). The CDR3 has 12 amino acids. The CDR3 sequence: CASSGTGLDLYF. As DNA, the CDR3 is TGTGCCAGCAGCGGTACGGGACTAGACTTGTATTTT.

The chain is built from TRBV27 and TRBJ1-1, with 7 positions matching TRBD1. The CDR3 totals 12 residues. Germline loops: CDR1 MNHEY, CDR2 SMNVEV (reference sequence). With 3 bases clipped from V and 8 bases from J, the junction kept 3 bases outside the gene matches. The DNA of the CDR3 is TGTGCCAGCAGTTTCCTGGACAGGGAAGCTTTCTTT. The encoded protein is CASSFLDREAFF.

The table lists this clonotype with a few counts. This sequence joins TRBV7-2 and TRBJ2-1, with D unresolved. V lost 4 bases and J lost 4, with 5 bases in between. CDR1 and CDR2 from the germline V gene are SGHTA and FQGNSA. The CDR3 spans 12 residues. CDR3 DNA: TGTGCCAGCAGCTCAATTTACAATGAGCAGTTCTTC. Amino acids: CASSSIYNEQFF.

V usage is TRBV3-1 and J usage is TRBJ1-5, with D perhaps TRBD1 (5 bases). Germline values: CDR1 LGHDT, CDR2 YNNKEL (reference sequence). Trimming removed 0 bases at V and 2 bases at J, with 11 bases between. This CDR3 contains 16 residues. The CDR3 DNA reads as TGTGCCAGCAGCCAAGAAAGTTCAGGGCGCAATCAGCCCCAGCATTTT. It yields the protein CASSQESSGRNQPQHF.

The sample holds one count of this clonotype. The chain recombines TRBV5-1 with TRBJ2-5, with D possibly matching TRBD2 (6 bases). CDR3 length equals 16 residues. V lost 3 bases and J lost 5, with 20 bases in between. Per the germline V gene, CDR1 is SGHRS and CDR2 is YFSETQ. This CDR3 is CASSSTGPSRGETQYF. CDR3 coding DNA: TGCGCCAGCAGCTCCACAGGACCGAGCCGGGGGGAGACCCAGTACTTC.

This clonotype was counted a few times. The chain employs TRBV3-1 and TRBJ2-7; D unresolved. The V gene lost 1 base and the J gene lost 2 bases, with 9 bases spanning the gap. The CDR3 runs 14 residues. From germline, CDR1 is LGHDT and CDR2 YNNKEL (reference sequence). CDR3 in DNA: TGTGCCAGCAGCCAAGCGGACGCCGCCTACGAGCAGTACTTC. Protein product: CASSQADAAYEQYF.

There are many counts of this clonotype. This chain links TRBV20-1 with TRBJ1-2; possible D gene TRBD1, 6 bases. V shed 3 bases and J shed 0 bases, with 11 bases lying between them. The germline V gene has CDR1 DFQATT and CDR2 SNEGSKA (reference sequence). The CDR3 runs to 14 residues. The CDR3 nucleotides read TGCAGTGCTAGCCGGGACATCGCTAACTATGGCTACACCTTC. This translates into CSASRDIANYGYTF.

CDR3 bases: TGCGCCAGCAGCCCGGACTATGGAGACAATGAGCAGTTCTTC. Protein product: CASSPDYGDNEQFF. The rearrangement uses TRBV5-1 and TRBJ2-1; D may be TRBD2 (6 bases). V was clipped by 4 bases and J by 5 bases, with 13 bases between them. Germline values: CDR1 SGHRS, CDR2 YFSETQ. The CDR3 consists of 14 residues. Full variable domain (rest looked up from reference TRBV5-1 and TRBJ2-1): KAGVTQTPRYLIKTRGQQVTLSCSPISGHRSVSWYQQTPGQGLQFLFEYFSETQRNKGNFPGRFSGRQFSNSRSEMNVSTLELGDSALYLCASSPDYGDNEQFFGPGTRLTVL.

This clonotype was seen a handful of times. This chain links TRBV6-1 with TRBJ1-1; D may be TRBD1 (5 bases). The CDR3 runs 13 residues. The V gene's germline CDR1 is MNHNS and CDR2 SASEGT. V was clipped by 0 bases and J by 3 bases, with 5 bases between them. CDR3 sequence: CASSEAGDTEAFF. CDR3 nucleotides: TGTGCCAGCAGTGAAGCGGGGGACACTGAAGCTTTCTTT.

This rearrangement joins TRBV6-5 to TRBJ2-5; 10 bases fit TRBD2. The last part of the DNA fits TRBJ2-1 better; the J call may be wrong. The V gene's germline CDR1 is MNHEY and CDR2 SVGAGI. The CDR3 is 15 residues long. CDR3 nucleotides: TGTGCCAGCAGTTCCCGAAGCGGGAGGGCCGATGAGCAGTTCTTC. It is translated as CASSSRSGRADEQFF.

The rearrangement uses TRBV30 and TRBJ1-1; D is unclear. The CDR3 covers 13 residues. V lost 3 bases and J lost 1, with 9 bases in between. Germline CDR1 is GTSNPN and CDR2 is SVGIG (reference sequence). The CDR3 protein is CAWSIQRNTEAFF. DNA of the CDR3: TGTGCCTGGAGCATACAGAGGAACACTGAAGCTTTCTTT.

The chain employs TRBV27 and TRBJ1-3, with 9 bases matching TRBD1. The CDR3 is 14 residues long. Germline-derived CDR1 and CDR2 are MNHEY and SMNVEV (reference sequence). Trimming removed 10 bases from V and 0 bases from J; junction bases left unmatched: 4. The chain's CDR3 is CATRTGASGNTIYF. DNA of the CDR3: TGTGCCACCCGGACAGGGGCCTCTGGAAACACCATATATTTT.

The chain is built from TRBV12-3 or TRBV12-4 and TRBJ2-3, with unresolved D. V was clipped by 4 bases and J by 0 bases, with 11 bases between them. CDR3 length: 15 residues. The CDR3 nucleotides are TGTGCCAGCAGTTCATCGAGCCTTAGCACAGATACGCAGTATTTT. Translating gives CASSSSSLSTDTQYF.

The chain recombines TRBV5-1 with TRBJ2-5, with a possible D match to TRBD1 (6 bases). The tail of the sequence fits TRBJ2-7 better, so the J call may be wrong. Per germline, CDR1 SGHRS and CDR2 YFSETQ. There are 15 residues in the CDR3. The CDR3 is CASSLDRVSIYEQYF. In nucleotides, the CDR3 is TGCGCCAGCAGCTTGGACAGGGTGTCCATCTACGAGCAGTACTTC.

In its sample, this clonotype was seen a few times. The junction and the germline gene differ at one end; a read error may be behind it. The CDR3 here is CASSLGVDSCEQYF. The DNA for the CDR3 is TGTGCCAGCAGTTTAGGGGTCGACTCCTGCGAGCAGTACTTC. V and J are TRBV28 and TRBJ2-7; D is unclear. Germline CDR1 reads MDHEN; CDR2 reads SYDVKM. CDR3 size: 14 residues.

The V gene is TRBV7-2, the J gene TRBJ1-4, with 8 nucleotides matching TRBD1. CDR1 is SGHTA and CDR2 is FQGNSA in the germline V gene. The CDR3 consists of 16 residues. V dropped 5 bases and J dropped 0; count of bases not matched to a gene: 5. The CDR3 bases are TGTGCCAGCAGCGCCAGACAGGGGTCAACTAATGAAAAACTGTTTTTT. Translated, it gives CASSARQGSTNEKLFF.

The chain uses TRBV13 and TRBJ2-7, with D uncertain. Trimming shortened V by 4 bases and J by 11 bases, and 24 bases separated the two germline ends. The CDR3 consists of 15 residues. Germline CDR1 is PRHDT and CDR2 is FYEKMQ (reference sequence). CDR3 sequence (DNA): TGTGCCAGCAGCTCACATATAGGCCAGCGCTCTCGGGAGTACTTC. It is translated as CASSSHIGQRSREYF.

The chain carries TRBV24-1 and TRBJ2-7; 7 bases are shared with TRBD1. Per germline, CDR1 KGHDR and CDR2 SFDVKD. The CDR3 consists of 15 residues. J gave up 2 bases and V 7 bases, and 10 bases lay outside the gene matches. The CDR3 loop reads CATSVNRGSAYEQYF. For the CDR3, the DNA is TGTGCCACCAGCGTGAACAGGGGCAGCGCCTACGAGCAGTACTTC.

This clonotype has only one observation. This chain joins TRBV7-2 and TRBJ2-7, with a weak D call TRBD1 (5 bases). This CDR3 spans 15 amino acids. The V and J ends lost 4 bases and 6 bases respectively, with 19 bases between them. Germline V gene sequence: CDR1 SGHTA, CDR2 FQGNSA. DNA for the CDR3: TGTGCCAGCAGCTATAGGCAGGGTATAAGCCCCGAGCAGTACTTC. Translating gives CASSYRQGISPEQYF.